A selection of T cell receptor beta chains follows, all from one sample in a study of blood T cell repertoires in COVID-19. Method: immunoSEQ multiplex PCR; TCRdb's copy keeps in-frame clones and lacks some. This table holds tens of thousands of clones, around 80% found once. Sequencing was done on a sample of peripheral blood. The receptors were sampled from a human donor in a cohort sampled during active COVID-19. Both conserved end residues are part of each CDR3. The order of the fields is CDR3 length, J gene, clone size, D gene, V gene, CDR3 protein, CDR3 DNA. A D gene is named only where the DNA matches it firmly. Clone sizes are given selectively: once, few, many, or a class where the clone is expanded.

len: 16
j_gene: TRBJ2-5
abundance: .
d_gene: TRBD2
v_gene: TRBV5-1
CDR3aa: CASTPWGTNFQETQYF
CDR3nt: TGCGCCAGCACCCCCTGGGGGACTAACTTCCAAGAGACCCAGTACTTC

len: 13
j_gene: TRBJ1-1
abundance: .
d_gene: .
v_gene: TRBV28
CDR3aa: CASSLPPGTEAFF
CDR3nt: TGTGCCAGCAGTCTCCCCCCAGGGACTGAAGCTTTCTTT

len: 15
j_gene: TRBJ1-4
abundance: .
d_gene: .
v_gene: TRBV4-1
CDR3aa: CASSQAVWTNEKLFF
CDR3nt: TGCGCCAGCAGCCAAGCGGTGTGGACTAATGAAAAACTGTTTTTT

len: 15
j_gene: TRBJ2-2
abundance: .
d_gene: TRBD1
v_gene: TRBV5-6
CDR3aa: CASSEGQGEVGELFF
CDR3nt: TGTGCCAGCAGCGAGGGACAGGGGGAGGTCGGGGAGCTGTTTTTT

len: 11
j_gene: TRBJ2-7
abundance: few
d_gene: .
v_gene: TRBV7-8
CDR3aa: CASSFTYEQYF
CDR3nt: TGTGCCAGCAGCTTCACTTACGAGCAGTACTTC

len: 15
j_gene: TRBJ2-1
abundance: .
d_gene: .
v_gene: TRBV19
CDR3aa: CASSNRGSSYNEQFF
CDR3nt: TGTGCCAGTAGTAATCGTGGGAGCTCCTACAATGAGCAGTTCTTC

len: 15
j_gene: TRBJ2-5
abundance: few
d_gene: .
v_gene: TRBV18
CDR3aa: CASSRSTGYSETQYF
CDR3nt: TGTGCCAGCTCGCGTTCTACAGGGTATAGCGAGACCCAGTACTTC

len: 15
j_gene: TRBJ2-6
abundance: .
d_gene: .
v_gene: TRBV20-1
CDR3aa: CSASHTGAGANVLTF
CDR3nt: TGCAGTGCTAGTCATACGGGGGCTGGGGCCAACGTCCTGACTTTC

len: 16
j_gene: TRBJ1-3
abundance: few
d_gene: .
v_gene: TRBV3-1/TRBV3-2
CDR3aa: CASSPEGRAAGNTIYF
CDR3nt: TGTGCCAGCAGCCCAGAGGGCAGGGCAGCTGGAAACACCATATATTTT

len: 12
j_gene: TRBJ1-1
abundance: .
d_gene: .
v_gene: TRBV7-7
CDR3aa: CASSFGSPEAFF
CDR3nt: TGTGCCAGCAGCTTCGGGAGTCCTGAAGCTTTCTTT

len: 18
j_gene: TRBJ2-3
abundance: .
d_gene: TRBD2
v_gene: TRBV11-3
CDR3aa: CASSSGLAGGPGTDTQYF
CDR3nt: TGTGCCAGCAGCTCGGGACTAGCGGGAGGGCCGGGGACAGATACGCAGTATTTT